These T cell receptor beta chains were read from a single sample in a study of cytomegalovirus exposure and HLA in healthy donors. Produced via immunoSEQ multiplex PCR; TCRdb's table is partial and in-frame only. The sample shows around 83,000 clones, around four fifths of them seen only once. Sequencing was performed on PBMCs. The receptor set was obtained from a male donor in good health and CMV-seropositive. Both conserved end residues are part of each CDR3. A D gene is named only where the DNA matches it firmly. Clone size is shown for a subset of rows, as once, few, many or a class of expanded clone.

>TRBV9|-|TRBJ1-2|-|13
TGTGCCAGCAGCGTAGGAAACTTCTATGGCTACACCTTC
CASSVGNFYGYTF
>TRBV7-2|TRBD1|TRBJ2-1|-|15
TGTGCCAGCAGCCTAGGGACAGGCCCCTACAATGAGCAGTTCTTC
CASSLGTGPYNEQFF
>TRBV18|TRBD2|TRBJ2-5|-|14
TGTGCCAGCTCACCACTGGCTAGCGGGGAGACCCAGTACTTC
CASSPLASGETQYF
>TRBV7-7|-|TRBJ2-5|-|13
TGTGCCAGCAGCTCAGGGAGGCAAGAGACCCAGTACTTC
CASSSGRQETQYF
>TRBV30|-|TRBJ2-7|-|11
TGTGCCTGGAGTCCAAACTACGAGCAGTACTTC
CAWSPNYEQYF
>TRBV4-1|TRBD2|TRBJ2-3|-|19
TGCGCCAGCAGCCTAGGACTAGCGGGGACATACCTTAGCACAGATACGCAGTATTTT
CASSLGLAGTYLSTDTQYF
>TRBV29-1|-|TRBJ1-1|few|17
TGCAGCGTTGAAGAAGTATATCGGTCCTCGATCGACACTGAAGCTTTCTTT
CSVEEVYRSSIDTEAFF
>TRBV27|TRBD2|TRBJ2-3|-|15
TGTGCCAGCAGTGGAGCGGGGGGGCAAACAGATACGCAGTATTTT
CASSGAGGQTDTQYF
>TRBV6-5|TRBD1|TRBJ2-7|-|15
TGTGCCAGCAGTTACGGAACAGGGGGCTCCTACGAGCAGTACTTC
CASSYGTGGSYEQYF
>TRBV5-1|-|TRBJ2-7|once|12
TGCGCCAGCAGCTTGCGGGGTGGCGAGCAGTACTTC
CASSLRGGEQYF
>TRBV7-9|TRBD1|TRBJ1-2|-|16
TGTGCCAGCAGCTTATCGTCGGGACAGGGCTATCATGGCTACACCTTC
CASSLSSGQGYHGYTF
>TRBV9|TRBD1|TRBJ1-2|-|17
TGTGCCAGCAGCGACAGCCGGGACAGGGGTCAATGGAGTGGCTACACCTTC
CASSDSRDRGQWSGYTF
>TRBV6-5|TRBD1|TRBJ1-1|few|13
TGTGCCAGCAACCAACAGGGGGCAACTGAAGCTTTCTTT
CASNQQGATEAFF
>TRBV5-1|TRBD2|TRBJ2-2|-|15
TGCGCCAGCAGCTACTGGACTAGCAGCACCGGGGAGCTGTTTTTT
CASSYWTSSTGELFF
>TRBV5-8|-|TRBJ2-5|-|16
TGTGCCAGCAGCTTGGGCCGGGGGAGGACTCAAGAGACCCAGTACTTC
CASSLGRGRTQETQYF
>TRBV6-1|-|TRBJ2-7|-|13
TGTGCCAGCGCGAGGGAGCGGAAAAACGAGCAGTACTTC
CASARERKNEQYF
>TRBV28|-|TRBJ1-2|-|14
TGTGCCAGCAGTTTGGAACAGGACAACTATGGCTACACCTTC
CASSLEQDNYGYTF